This TCR beta chain originates from a study of blood T cell repertoires in COVID-19. Study overall: Collection of acute and convalescent COVID-19 samples took place in the United States, Italy and Spain.

This study enrolled people aged 18 to 89 from about two dozen US geographic areas. This CDR3 is 13 amino acids long. The germline V and J ends were trimmed by 5 bases and 5 bases, with 12 bases remaining between them. Germline CDR1 SGHTA, CDR2 FQGTGA. Sequenced by immunoSEQ multiplex PCR; TCRdb stores in-frame clones only, minus some. This sample has 200,000 to 250,000 clones, with 86% found just once. The sample comprised PBMCs or T cells enriched from blood (not recorded which). The genes are TRBV7-3 and TRBJ2-5; no reliable D call. This TCR was sampled from a woman between 45 and 65 years old who had recovered from COVID-19. The CDR3: CASSPSEMETQYF. CDR3 bases: TGTGCCAGCAGCCCGAGCGAAATGGAGACCCAGTACTTC.